The subject of this entry is one TCR beta chain. Its antigen is still unknown. One end of the junction varies from germline; a read error may be responsible. Based on the germline V gene, the CDR1 and CDR2 sequences are MNHNS and SASEGT. The CDR3 sequence holds 15 residues, the cysteine and phenylalanine included. The read is trimmed to its CDR3 DNA, 45 bases read in frame from base 1. The data stem from a study of cytomegalovirus exposure and HLA in healthy donors (dated by TCRdb to the late 2010s). About the study as a whole: An earlier analysis of roughly 570 of the donors reported under 300 Gb of sequence data and 117 million unique TCR beta sequences obtained from some 200 million T cells. All discovery cohort repertoires had been generated on a single sequencing platform. Of the roughly 400 genotyped donors, over 70% fell in the genetic ancestry cluster associated with self-reported Caucasian donors. In the later analysis, no new phenotypic data were used to find candidate immune exposures; instead, reliance was placed on TCR beta sequences and their occurrence across donors. A later genetic analysis used genome-wide SNP genotypes for about 65% of the roughly 670 donors, treating that subset as a discovery cohort. Because of strong linkage in the cohort, roughly five DR-DQ haplotypes were treated as single units for association and clustering. In addition to the first cohort of hundreds of subjects, a separate validation cohort of 120 different subjects was used. To predict cytomegalovirus infection status, the study brought together high-throughput TCR immunosequencing, statistical association of individual TCRs with disease status, and machine learning. The aim of the study was to test whether cataloging public T cell receptors could identify signatures of past pathogen exposure. A later analysis re-analyzed previously published TCR beta repertoires from 550 to 700 donors and added high-resolution HLA genotyping to study TCR occurrence patterns. Donor age, sex, ethnicity and CMV serostatus were compiled together with the repertoire data. An earlier analysis of 587 of the donors used high-throughput TCR beta sequencing to judge whether each TCR beta V gene segment behaved as functional or pseudogenic. Typing coverage differed by locus: A, B, C, DRB1 and DQB1 were typed in roughly 629-630 donors, DQA1 in about 500, DPA1 in roughly 590, and DPB1 in roughly 450. An early release covering some 640 HLA-typed donors comprised 250 to 350 gigabases of sequencing data and tens of millions of unique TCR sequences. Among roughly 400 genotyped donors of the cohort, an average of around 250,000 unique TCR beta nucleotide sequences was sequenced per donor, of which roughly 18% were non-productive. HLA typing included class I and class II loci at four-digit resolution. Using immunosequencing, the study profiled T cell repertoires from roughly 650 subjects and related those repertoires to cytomegalovirus serostatus.

In total, just over 650 healthy bone marrow donors made up the cohort. Cohort members were all nominally healthy when sampled, although unrecorded immune exposures were likely present. The donor was CMV seropositive and was included in the group of approximately 300 seropositive cohort members. A peripheral blood sample was collected from each donor, and TCR beta sequencing was performed on peripheral blood mononuclear cells. Genomic DNA extraction from the blood cell samples was performed with the Qiagen DNeasy Blood Extraction Kit. Points the paper makes about the study in general: Linkage disequilibrium might explain the correlated functional status among segregating V segments, but an unknown experimental factor could not be ruled out. Some IMGT-functional V segments, including TRBV6-2 and TRBV6-3, could not be distinguished by the 87-base-pair reads and were therefore excluded. In an earlier analysis of roughly 500 of the donors, most TCR beta V segments appeared in productive rearrangements about 87% or about 30% of the time, broadly matching IMGT annotations. The study gave a list of 150 to 200 TCR beta chains associated with cytomegalovirus. In a later analysis, HLA-associated TCR beta chains showed more clonal expansion and lower generation probabilities than non-associated chains that were equally common. A group of highly shared sequence variants was considered likely to be a technical artifact of the sequencing pipeline. Most CMV-associated TCR beta chains appeared to be HLA-restricted in a later analysis, and the HLA associations seemed to be driven largely by CMV exposure. Assigning TCR associations to individual alleles was difficult when HLA alleles, especially DR and DQ, strongly co-occurred. In a later analysis, several top co-occurrence clusters were reported to appear linked to parvovirus B19, influenza, CMV and Epstein-Barr virus. Because counts were too low, roughly 18 rarely observed V segments, including chromosome 9 orphons, were left out of the earlier analysis of 500 to 650 of the donors. Presence/absence analyses assumed roughly uniform sequencing depth across donors, an assumption that may not hold. In both the original and validation cohorts, the classifier was reported to diagnose cytomegalovirus status with high specificity and sensitivity. Specific HLA alleles were associated with 15,000 to 20,000 TCR beta sequences at a false discovery rate of 0.05 in a later analysis. Three of the identified cytomegalovirus-associated TCR beta chains were confirmed in vitro to be specific for cytomegalovirus antigens. A later genetic analysis associated a missense DCLRE1C variant with V-gene and J-gene trimming of TCR beta chains, and an independent cohort replicated the association. A further reported finding was that TCR beta sequences accurately predicted the HLA-A and HLA-B alleles for most subjects in the first cohort. The cohort was sequenced for TCR beta chains only, and without alpha or paired-chain data the features that could be detected were limited. Most TCR sequences were observed very rarely across donors, whereas some public TCRs were present in many individuals. Because HLA typing was unavailable for some donors at each locus, only the typed subset was used in association tests. Immune exposure information for the cohort was limited to CMV serostatus. A later analysis found that TCR association rates varied across HLA loci, with DRB1 alleles showing the most associated TCRs and HLA-C alleles the fewest. In a later genetic analysis, fewer N-insertions in productive TCRs were reported among donors in an Asian-associated ancestry cluster than the roughly 700-donor mean. The authors suggested that the approach could potentially be generalized to other disease states and immunological phenotypes.

Receptor amplification or capture employed the immunoSEQ multiplex PCR assay. For the multiplex PCR, a mixture combining 60 forward primers for TCR Vbeta segments and 13 reverse primers for TCR Jbeta segments was used. A multiplex PCR assay on genomic DNA amplified the CDR3 region of rearranged TCR beta genes. Amplified TCR beta libraries were sequenced as 87-base-pair reads on the Illumina HiSeq System. The source study handled its data this way. In a later analysis, tens of millions of unique TCR beta chains were counted across the approximately 670 repertoires, and roughly 10 million of these chains were shared by at least two donors. Raw reads were error-corrected and collapsed into unique sequences by a nearest-neighbor algorithm in which closely related sequences were merged to remove PCR and sequencing errors. To assign V, D and J gene segments, CDR3 sequences were aligned to IMGT reference sequences. For a sequence to be retained, at least a six-nucleotide match to both a V gene segment and a J gene segment was required. Rearrangements were called productive when the CDR3 lacked stop codons and stayed in frame with V and J; all others were non-productive. CDR3 was defined according to IMGT convention as the region running from the second conserved V-encoded cysteine to the conserved J-encoded phenylalanine. The earlier analysis of about 640 of the donors excluded any sequence lacking an unambiguous match to a single V gene segment. In an earlier analysis of about 590 of the donors, a V segment was called functional when productive rearrangements were above 56.7%, and segregating when the standard deviation between donors exceeded 5%. A statistical classification framework was built for diagnosing cytomegalovirus status from the catalog of TCR beta chain sequences. In a later analysis, V and J genes were assigned by comparing TCR nucleotide sequences against IMGT/GENE-DB human TR gene sequences. In a later analysis, CDR3 sequences and most-parsimonious VDJ recombination scenarios were assigned using the TCRdist pipeline. In a later analysis, each TCR beta chain was defined by its CDR3 amino acid sequence together with its V-gene family, and reads lacking a unique V-gene family were excluded. In a later analysis, around 600 highly shared, low-generation-probability nucleotide sequences were removed to address suspected cross-contamination and a sequencing artifact. In a later analysis, a clonal expansion index was calculated for each public chain from normalized within-repertoire ranks of inferred template counts. In a later analysis, generation probabilities were computed using a VDJ recombination model fitted to out-of-frame rearrangements, and the results were checked against IGoR. A later analysis scored TCR-TCR, TCR-HLA and TCR-CMV co-occurrence with hypergeometric tests, applying a repertoire-size bias correction to TCR pairs. In a later analysis, false discovery rates were estimated by permuting HLA or CMV assignments 20 times. A later analysis grouped co-occurring TCRs with DBSCAN, adding TCRdist sequence similarity when clustering within HLA-allele-positive subsets. Repertoires with fewer than 30,000 or more than 120,000 public chains were left out of co-occurrence clustering, as were five repertoires with anomalous nucleotide sharing. Held by TCRdb, this immuneACCESS table contains in-frame sequences only and omits some clones. Under half of the omission traces to an unresolved V gene where checked; the cause of the rest is unknown. V and J calls and clone size come straight from that table; D and trimming were deduced from the DNA. The sample profile shows about 120,000 clones; over 8.5% of them were found once. The top ten hold 6% to 7.5% of the sample.

The rearranged segments are TRBV6-1 and TRBJ2-7, and TRBD1 matches 12 of the central bases. The sample consisted of PBMCs. This receptor was obtained from a woman between 40 and 55 years old in good health and CMV-seropositive. The CDR3 region: CASGEAPKVGTGGSF. The bases read TGTGCCAGCGGTGAAGCCCCCAAGGTCGGGACAGGGGGCTCCTTC.